This TCR beta chain stems from a study of cytomegalovirus exposure and HLA in healthy donors listed by TCRdb under 2017. Broadly, across the study: The roughly 670 repertoires of the first cohort and the approximately 130 validation repertoires were produced on the same platform, according to a later analysis. The study was designed to test whether signatures of past pathogen exposure could be identified by cataloging public T cell receptors. A separate validation cohort of approximately 120 different subjects was used in addition to the roughly 620-subject first cohort. To predict cytomegalovirus infection status, the study brought together high-throughput TCR immunosequencing, statistical association of individual TCRs with disease status, and machine learning.

The donors were included in the validation cohort of roughly 130 subjects, a group kept apart from the roughly 700-subject first cohort. From cysteine to phenylalanine, the CDR3 is 12 amino acids long. The CDR3 DNA has 36 bases and is translated from base 1. The germline ends are 7 bases apart after V is trimmed by 5 bases and J by 3 bases. Reading the germline V gene gives CDR1 SQVTM and CDR2 ANQGSEA. The library was built by means of the immunoSEQ multiplex PCR assay. In the authors' own workflow: A statistical classification framework was built to diagnose cytomegalovirus status from the catalog of TCR beta chain sequences. TCRdb took this table from immuneACCESS and kept in-frame rearrangements with V and J called. Such tables lack part of the clones; where checked against another copy, unresolved V genes explain under half of the gap, and the rest is unexplained. V and J calls plus clone size are reproduced from that table; the DNA served to infer D and trimming. Here the sample has a few hundred thousand clones; roughly 87% occur a single time. The ten most abundant clones make up approximately 12% of the sample.

Comment on this clone: Its antigen has not been determined. Qualities for individual bases were not recorded, and no much larger clone is one base off.

The study at large found these results: A later analysis lacked HLA typing for the validation cohort, so it scored co-occurrence in that cohort across all 110 or so repertoires. In vitro tests confirmed that a few of the cytomegalovirus-associated TCR beta chains recognize cytomegalovirus antigens. A later analysis found that TCRs clustered in the first cohort also tended to co-occur in the approximately 120 validation repertoires, with 94% of cluster scores above 0. While some public TCRs were present in many individuals, most TCR sequences turned up only very rarely across donors. The classifier was reported to diagnose cytomegalovirus status with high specificity and sensitivity in both the original and validation cohorts. According to the authors, the approach could potentially be generalized to other disease states and immunological phenotypes. The study gave a list of 150 to 200 TCR beta chains associated with cytomegalovirus.

In this chain, TRBV29-1 is recombined with TRBJ2-2, with no reliable assignment of the D segment. The TCR was taken from a man aged 18 to 35 in good health and CMV-seropositive. Sequenced material: PBMCs. In nucleotide form, the sequence is TGCAGCGTTTCCCTCGACACCGGGGAGCTGTTTTTT. Its protein reads: CSVSLDTGELFF.